This T cell receptor (beta chain) was captured in a study of blood T cell repertoires in COVID-19. Study summary: From the United States, Italy and Spain came samples of acute and convalescent COVID-19.

Clinical histories supplied by participants themselves formed the basis of cohort assignment. As originally analysed: Reference gene primers were amplified, and this amplification served to estimate nucleated cell counts. TCRdb keeps only in-frame clones here, not all; method: immunoSEQ multiplex PCR. The V and J calls and clone size were taken over from that table, and D and trimming were inferred from the DNA. Here the sample spans more than 110,000 clones, approximately 80% being singletons. Germline V gene data show CDR1 as SGHDN and CDR2 as FVKESK. With V trimmed by 4 bases and J by 7 bases, 7 bases remained unmatched. This CDR3 region has 15 residues.

The source material was PBMCs or T cells enriched from blood (not recorded which). This sequence originates from a woman aged 18-29 years who had been exposed to COVID-19. The J gene is TRBJ2-1, the V gene TRBV14; 10 bases line up with TRBD1. The CDR3 protein is CASSPRDRGLNEQFF. CDR3 DNA: TGTGCCAGCAGCCCCCGGGACAGGGGATTAAATGAGCAGTTCTTC.